This is a list of T cell receptor beta chains from one sample in a study of beta chain features in type 1 diabetes. Clones were read by immunoSEQ multiplex PCR, and TCRdb kept only the in-frame ones, dropping some. The table has about 180,000 clones, roughly 8% seen once. Sequencing input: central memory CD4+ T cells from blood. The receptors derive from a woman between 35 and 50 years old with type 1 diabetes. CDR3s include the opening cysteine and the closing phenylalanine or tryptophan. The order of the fields is V gene, D gene, J gene, clone size, CDR3 protein, CDR3 DNA. The D gene is left open where the match is weak. Clone size, where shown, is once, few, many, or a class for clones that have expanded.

V gene: TRBV27
D gene: TRBD2
J gene: TRBJ2-2
clone size: -
CDR3 protein: CASSPKARTSPGELFF
CDR3 DNA: TGTGCCAGCAGTCCTAAAGCTAGGACTAGCCCCGGGGAGCTGTTTTTT

V gene: TRBV10-3
D gene: -
J gene: TRBJ1-1
clone size: -
CDR3 protein: CAISGSGNTEAFF
CDR3 DNA: TGTGCCATCAGTGGCTCGGGGAACACTGAAGCTTTCTTT

V gene: TRBV6-6
D gene: TRBD1
J gene: TRBJ1-4
clone size: few
CDR3 protein: CASSDTGGEEKLFF
CDR3 DNA: TGTGCCAGCAGCGACACAGGGGGAGAGGAAAAACTGTTTTTT

V gene: TRBV19
D gene: -
J gene: TRBJ2-2
clone size: -
CDR3 protein: CASSFAGIYTGELFF
CDR3 DNA: TGTGCCAGTAGTTTCGCCGGGATTTACACCGGGGAGCTGTTTTTT

V gene: TRBV5-1
D gene: TRBD1
J gene: TRBJ2-7
clone size: -
CDR3 protein: CASSLSDRAYEQYF
CDR3 DNA: TGCGCCAGCAGCCTCTCAGACAGGGCTTACGAGCAGTACTTC

V gene: TRBV4-3
D gene: -
J gene: TRBJ1-4
clone size: few
CDR3 protein: CASSQGAGNEKLFF
CDR3 DNA: TGCGCCAGCAGCCAAGGTGCAGGGAACGAAAAACTGTTTTTT

V gene: TRBV7-6
D gene: -
J gene: TRBJ2-2
clone size: -
CDR3 protein: CASSLRGRGNTGELFF
CDR3 DNA: TGTGCCAGCAGCTTAAGGGGCAGGGGGAACACCGGGGAGCTGTTTTTT

V gene: TRBV9
D gene: TRBD2
J gene: TRBJ2-7
clone size: -
CDR3 protein: CASSRGGSGGSRYEQYF
CDR3 DNA: TGTGCCAGCAGCCGAGGGGGTAGCGGGGGGTCTCGCTACGAGCAGTACTTC

V gene: TRBV4-3
D gene: -
J gene: TRBJ2-5
clone size: -
CDR3 protein: CASSQVTGNGVRETQYF
CDR3 DNA: TGCGCCAGCAGCCAAGTTACGGGAAACGGGGTTAGGGAGACCCAGTACTTC

V gene: TRBV7-2
D gene: -
J gene: TRBJ1-5
clone size: -
CDR3 protein: CASSQSLDSYSNQPQHF
CDR3 DNA: TGTGCCAGCAGCCAGAGTCTGGATAGCTATAGCAATCAGCCCCAGCATTTT

V gene: TRBV19
D gene: -
J gene: TRBJ2-7
clone size: few
CDR3 protein: CASSRSQDYEQYF
CDR3 DNA: TGTGCCAGTAGTCGGAGTCAAGACTACGAGCAGTACTTC

V gene: TRBV29-1
D gene: -
J gene: TRBJ1-2
clone size: few
CDR3 protein: CSVEVWDKEHYGYTF
CDR3 DNA: TGCAGCGTTGAAGTGTGGGACAAAGAGCACTATGGCTACACCTTC

V gene: TRBV30
D gene: TRBD2
J gene: TRBJ2-7
clone size: -
CDR3 protein: CAWAGLASSLEQYF
CDR3 DNA: TGTGCCTGGGCGGGACTAGCCTCGTCCTTGGAGCAGTACTTC

V gene: TRBV7-9
D gene: TRBD1
J gene: TRBJ2-7
clone size: few
CDR3 protein: CASSLEGGVQYF
CDR3 DNA: TGTGCCAGCAGCTTAGAAGGGGGCGTGCAGTACTTC

V gene: TRBV11-2
D gene: -
J gene: TRBJ1-1
clone size: -
CDR3 protein: CASSSQEGTEAFF
CDR3 DNA: TGTGCCAGCAGCTCCCAGGAGGGCACTGAAGCTTTCTTT

V gene: TRBV7-2
D gene: TRBD1
J gene: TRBJ1-5
clone size: few
CDR3 protein: CASSWTGRSNQPQHF
CDR3 DNA: TGTGCCAGCAGTTGGACAGGGCGAAGCAATCAGCCCCAGCATTTT

V gene: TRBV2
D gene: TRBD2
J gene: TRBJ2-1
clone size: -
CDR3 protein: CASSGLAGDNEQFF
CDR3 DNA: TGTGCCAGCAGCGGGCTAGCGGGAGACAATGAGCAGTTCTTC

V gene: TRBV6-5
D gene: -
J gene: TRBJ2-1
clone size: many
CDR3 protein: CASRPGLSYNEQFF
CDR3 DNA: TGTGCCAGCCGCCCTGGACTTTCCTACAATGAGCAGTTCTTC

V gene: TRBV4-3
D gene: -
J gene: TRBJ2-1
clone size: few
CDR3 protein: CASSHPAGRSYNEQFF
CDR3 DNA: TGCGCCAGCAGCCACCCAGCGGGTAGGTCCTACAATGAGCAGTTCTTC

V gene: TRBV29-1
D gene: TRBD1
J gene: TRBJ1-3
clone size: -
CDR3 protein: CSVLRDSSGNTIYF
CDR3 DNA: TGCAGCGTCCTCCGGGACAGCTCTGGAAACACCATATATTTT

V gene: TRBV6-5
D gene: -
J gene: TRBJ1-4
clone size: -
CDR3 protein: CASSFGSGAEKLFF
CDR3 DNA: TGTGCCAGCAGCTTTGGGTCAGGGGCTGAAAAACTGTTTTTT

V gene: TRBV28
D gene: -
J gene: TRBJ1-1
clone size: few
CDR3 protein: CASRQGDGTEAFF
CDR3 DNA: TGTGCCAGCAGACAGGGAGATGGCACTGAAGCTTTCTTT

V gene: TRBV9
D gene: -
J gene: TRBJ2-2
clone size: -
CDR3 protein: CASSVAPLFSGGTGELFF
CDR3 DNA: TGTGCCAGCAGCGTAGCCCCCTTATTTAGCGGAGGCACCGGGGAGCTGTTTTTT

V gene: TRBV6-6
D gene: -
J gene: TRBJ1-5
clone size: few
CDR3 protein: CASSYNSGPNQPQHF
CDR3 DNA: TGTGCCAGCAGTTACAACTCAGGCCCCAATCAGCCCCAGCATTTT

V gene: TRBV5-6
D gene: TRBD1
J gene: TRBJ1-5
clone size: -
CDR3 protein: CASSRTGLNQPQHF
CDR3 DNA: TGTGCCAGCAGCAGGACAGGGTTAAATCAGCCCCAGCATTTT

V gene: TRBV18
D gene: TRBD1
J gene: TRBJ1-2
clone size: few
CDR3 protein: CASSPGTDANYGYTF
CDR3 DNA: TGTGCCAGCTCACCTGGGACAGACGCTAACTATGGCTACACCTTC